Shown below are 15 T cell receptor beta chains from a single sample sequenced in a study of T cells in Graves' hyperthyroidism and ophthalmopathy. Researchers amplified the TCR beta CDR3 regions from RNA transcripts. First-round RT-PCR targeting the TCR CDR3 was performed with the HTBI primer set. MiXCR, run by TCRdb on the multiplex PCR reads, gives a single entry per CDR3 protein. In the table there are roughly 350,000 distinct CDR3 sequences, around 14% of which are singletons. Sequencing was carried out using blood. Receptor source: a woman younger than 45 with Graves' hyperthyroidism.

The V gene is TRBV20-1, the J gene TRBJ2-2, with 7 bases matching TRBD1. This CDR3 spans 17 amino acids. Trimming at V came to 3 bases and at J to 7 bases, leaving 17 bases not matched to a gene. The germline V gene encodes CDR1 DFQATT and CDR2 SNEGSKA (reference sequence). The CDR3: CSARLGTSGGSSGELFF. CDR3 nucleotides: TGCAGTGCTAGGCTAGGCACGTCAGGGGGTTCCAGCGGGGAGCTGTTTTTT.

Concerning this clonotype: A clone one base away is much larger, so this may be a read error. The chain employs TRBV28 and TRBJ2-3; D perhaps matches TRBD1 (5 bases). Germline values: CDR1 MDHEN, CDR2 SYDVKM. There are 15 residues in the CDR3. Written as DNA, the CDR3 is TGTGCCAGCACCTTACTCAGGGATAACACAGGTACGCAGTATTTT. Translation gives CASTLLRDNTGTQYF.

This chain uses TRBV19 with TRBJ1-1, with TRBD1 as a possible D gene (6 bases). The CDR3 extends over 12 amino acids. V was trimmed by 9 bases and J by 2 bases, leaving 10 bases between them. The germline CDR1 and CDR2 sequences are LNHDA and SQIVND (reference sequence). The DNA of the CDR3 is TGTGCCAGCGAACAGGGTAACACTGAAGCTTTCTTT. Translating gives CASEQGNTEAFF.

This clonotype was found a few times. The chain links TRBV20-1 to TRBJ1-5; D gene ambiguous. V lost 1 base and J 4 bases, leaving 8 bases between the germline ends. Germline V lookup: CDR1 DFQATT, CDR2 SNEGSKA (reference sequence). The CDR3 consists of 13 residues. As DNA, the CDR3 is TGCAGTGCTAGAGCCTCTGCGAATCAGCCCCAGCATTTT. It specifies CSARASANQPQHF.

This clonotype appeared a few times. The gene calls are TRBV7-8 and TRBJ2-1, with TRBD2 identical over 9 bases. The V segment lost 2 bases and the J segment 9 bases; nucleotides outside the gene matches: 14. The CDR3 is 17 amino acids. Germline values: CDR1 SGHVS, CDR2 FQNEAQ. DNA for the CDR3: TGTGCCAGCAGCTTAACGTTGGGATGGCGGGAGGGTTCTGAGCAGTTCTTC. Translated: CASSLTLGWREGSEQFF.

The V and J genes are TRBV19 and TRBJ1-2, with 7 bases fitting TRBD1. CDR1 and CDR2 from the germline V gene are LNHDA and SQIVND (reference sequence). CDR3 length: 13 residues. The V segment lost 6 bases and the J segment 7 bases; nucleotides outside the gene matches: 8. The CDR3: CASSRQGTSGYTF. The CDR3 DNA reads TGTGCCAGTAGCCGACAGGGTACTTCTGGCTACACCTTC.

This clonotype has more than one count but fewer than ten. V and J are TRBV7-9 and TRBJ2-1; 7 nucleotides match TRBD2. Trimming took 4 bases from V and 7 from J; bases not matched to a gene: 16. The germline CDR1 and CDR2 sequences are SEHNR and FQNEAQ (reference sequence). The CDR3 sequence is 17 residues long. CDR3 loop: CASSSSAGTGTINEQFF. CDR3 nucleotide sequence: TGTGCCAGCAGCTCAAGCGCGGGCACCGGGACTATAAATGAGCAGTTCTTC.

This clonotype was detected many times. V is TRBV6-1 and J is TRBJ1-5; tentative D call: TRBD1 (6 bases). The CDR3 contains 13 residues. CDR1 MNHNS and CDR2 SASEGT come from the germline V gene. V lost 5 bases and J lost 9, with 14 bases in between. The CDR3 region is CASSPRGGGPQHF. CDR3 DNA: TGTGCCAGCAGTCCCCGAGGGGGAGGGCCCCAGCATTTT.

This clonotype occurred a few times. The chain couples TRBV20-1 to TRBJ2-1; D is uncertain. The CDR3 spans 12 residues. Trimming removed 3 bases at V and 3 bases at J, with 6 bases between. The germline V gene has CDR1 DFQATT and CDR2 SNEGSKA (reference sequence). In nucleotides, the CDR3 is TGCAGTGCTAGTCCCGACTACAATGAGCAGTTCTTC. This gives the protein CSASPDYNEQFF.

This chain uses TRBV4-1 with TRBJ1-5, with D maybe TRBD1 (5 bases). V was clipped by 3 bases and J by 3 bases, with 12 bases between them. Germline V CDR1 and CDR2: MGHRA, YSYEKL. The CDR3 contains 15 residues. The CDR3 DNA follows: TGCGCCAGCAGCCAGGGGGGAGCGGCCAATCAGCCCCAGCATTTT. It codes for CASSQGGAANQPQHF.

This clonotype occurred a few times. In DNA form, the CDR3 reads TGTGCCAGCAGCCCTCCCGGGACTAGCGGAGATACGCAGTATTTT. It yields the protein CASSPPGTSGDTQYF. The J gene is TRBJ2-3, the V gene TRBV7-2; TRBD2 matches 11 bases. Trimming removed 5 bases from V and 5 bases from J; junction bases left unmatched: 6. CDR1 is SGHTA, CDR2 FQGNSA, per germline. This CDR3 contains 15 residues.

This clonotype showed up many times. The chain uses TRBV6-1 and TRBJ1-2, with TRBD1 as a possible D gene (5 bases). Germline CDR1 MNHNS, CDR2 SASEGT. V lost 7 bases to trimming and J lost 4 bases, with 10 bases between them. This CDR3 spans 12 amino acids. The CDR3 nucleotides are TGTGCCAGCAAGACAGCCGGCTATGGCTACACCTTC. Protein sequence: CASKTAGYGYTF.

This clonotype was seen ten or more times. The chain uses TRBV2 and TRBJ1-6, with D perhaps TRBD1 (6 bases). The ends were cut back, 3 bases at V and 10 bases at J, with 19 bases in the middle. The CDR3 runs to 16 residues. Germline V gives CDR1 SNHLY, CDR2 FYNNEI. CDR3 protein: CASSDKEGGVGSPLHF. In DNA form, the CDR3 reads TGTGCCAGCAGTGATAAGGAGGGGGGTGTTGGGTCACCCCTCCACTTT.

This clonotype was seen repeatedly, ten times or more. This rearrangement joins TRBV20-1 to TRBJ2-5, with 12 bases identical to TRBD2. Per germline, CDR1 DFQATT and CDR2 SNEGSKA (reference sequence). V shed 3 bases and J 2 bases; nucleotides not matched to a gene: 7. This CDR3 region has 16 residues. The CDR3 protein is CSARASGRGLQETQYF. DNA for the CDR3: TGCAGTGCTAGGGCTAGCGGGAGGGGCCTACAAGAGACCCAGTACTTC.

The V and J genes are TRBV19 and TRBJ1-5; no definite D call. The germline V and J ends were trimmed by 5 bases and 9 bases, with 20 bases remaining between them. Germline V gives CDR1 LNHDA, CDR2 SQIVND (reference sequence). The CDR3 runs to 15 residues. The CDR3, as DNA: TGTGCCAGTAGTGGTTTTTCTCCAGGAATCATGCCCCAGCATTTT. The encoded protein is CASSGFSPGIMPQHF.